Below are 10 T cell receptor beta chains sequenced from a single sample in a study of blood T cell repertoires in COVID-19. Clones were sequenced by immunoSEQ multiplex PCR, and TCRdb holds only the in-frame ones, with some missing. The sample contains 150,000 or so clones, around 88% of which appear only once. Material: peripheral blood. The receptor set was obtained from a man aged 50 to 60 with acute or convalescent COVID-19.

The chain carries TRBV6-5 and TRBJ2-7; 7 bases match TRBD2. V gave up 4 bases and J gave up 3 bases; unmatched junction bases: 9. Germline CDR1 is MNHEY and CDR2 is SVGAGI. This CDR3 contains 15 residues. CDR3 coding DNA: TGTGCCAGCAGTTCTACCGGGACTATAGACTACGAGCAGTACTTC. Protein product: CASSSTGTIDYEQYF.

This chain links TRBV11-2 with TRBJ1-3; D remains ambiguous. The CDR3 sequence is 15 residues long. The V end lost 5 bases, the J end lost 3 bases, and 14 bases lay between the germline ends. Germline CDR1 SGHAT, CDR2 FQNNGV. CDR3 region: CASSQERGGGNTIYF. DNA for the CDR3: TGTGCCAGCAGCCAGGAGCGAGGAGGTGGAAACACCATATATTTT.

The chain recombines TRBV25-1 with TRBJ1-1; D unresolved. Looked up from germline, CDR1 is MGHDK and CDR2 is SYGVNS. The length of the CDR3 is 12 residues. Trimming took 4 bases from V and 3 from J, leaving 6 bases between them. The CDR3, as DNA: TGTGCCAGCAGTGGTTCATACACTGAAGCTTTCTTT. This translates into CASSGSYTEAFF.

The V call is TRBV10-3, the J call TRBJ2-2; a weak D match, TRBD2 (7 bases). Per germline, CDR1 ENHRY and CDR2 SYGVKD. The CDR3 extends over 16 amino acids. Deletions cut 2 bases from V and 4 bases from J, with 14 bases between. The CDR3 coding sequence is TGTGCCATCAGTGAGGACGGCGGGGGCGCCACCGGGGAGCTGTTTTTT. Amino acids: CAISEDGGGATGELFF.

V is TRBV7-2 and J is TRBJ1-1, with a possible D match to TRBD1 (5 bases). Germline V lookup: CDR1 SGHTA, CDR2 FQGNSA. This CDR3 region has 14 residues. Trimming left V 5 bases short and J 1 base short, with 11 bases between. The CDR3: CASSLLTENTEAFF. In nucleotides, the CDR3 is TGTGCCAGCAGCCTACTGACAGAGAACACTGAAGCTTTCTTT.

This sequence joins TRBV18 and TRBJ2-5, with 9 bases identical to TRBD2. This CDR3 contains 15 residues. V shed 4 bases and J 4 bases; nucleotides not matched to a gene: 7. Looked up from germline, CDR1 is KGHSH and CDR2 is LQKENI. CDR3 in amino acids: CASSRSGRGLETQYF. CDR3 sequence (DNA): TGTGCCAGCTCACGTAGCGGGAGAGGGTTAGAGACCCAGTACTTC.

The chain is built from TRBV4-1 and TRBJ1-1; 7 bases line up with TRBD1. The germline V gene has CDR1 MGHRA and CDR2 YSYEKL. Germline trimming cut 0 bases from V and 3 bases from J; bases unmatched to any gene: 7. The CDR3 is 16 amino acids. In DNA form, the CDR3 reads TGCGCCAGCAGCCAAGAAGATTTGGGACAGTACACTGAAGCTTTCTTT. As protein: CASSQEDLGQYTEAFF.

The gene calls are TRBV2 and TRBJ1-1; D is undetermined. Germline assignment: CDR1 SNHLY and CDR2 FYNNEI. V lost 6 bases and J 2 bases, leaving 13 bases between the germline ends. The CDR3 extends over 14 amino acids. The CDR3, as DNA: TGTGCCAGCAGGGCCCGGGAGGTCAACACTGAAGCTTTCTTT. Protein sequence: CASRAREVNTEAFF.

This chain uses TRBV15 with TRBJ2-3; the D gene is possibly TRBD2 (5 bases). V was shortened by 4 bases and J by 2 bases, with 7 bases between the two germline ends. The CDR3 length is 13 residues. Germline CDR1 reads LNHNV; CDR2 reads YYDKDF (reference sequence). The CDR3 here is CATSKAVTDTQYF. The DNA for the CDR3 is TGTGCCACCAGCAAAGCGGTCACAGATACGCAGTATTTT.

The chain combines TRBV18 with TRBJ2-5; 7 nucleotides line up with TRBD1. CDR1 is KGHSH and CDR2 is LQKENI in the germline V gene. There are 13 residues in the CDR3. J gave up 0 bases and V 5 bases, and 0 bases lay outside the gene matches. The chain's CDR3 is CASSGTDQETQYF. The CDR3 DNA follows: TGTGCCAGCTCAGGGACAGACCAAGAGACCCAGTACTTC.